This T cell receptor (beta chain) is from a study of blood T cells in healthy people across ages. A second PCR, run for about 7 to 11 cycles, used a sample-barcoded 5' primer plus a J-beta primer mix. TCRdb processed the 5' RACE reads anew with MiXCR; each CDR3 protein has one entry. The sample yields around 1,600,000 distinct CDR3 sequences, 42% seen once. The authors isolated at least 6.5 million PBMCs per sample. This CDR3 has 13 amino acids. The germline V gene has CDR1 SQVTM and CDR2 ANQGSEA. Trimming at V came to 5 bases and at J to 7 bases, leaving 10 bases not matched to a gene. This clonotype showed up just a few times.

The sample comprised blood. This sequence joins TRBV29-1 and TRBJ1-2; 7 bases agree with TRBD1. The receptor's source is a woman under 30 in good health. The DNA of the CDR3 is TGCAGCGTTCTCGGGCGACAGGGCTCTGGCTACACCTTC. Residues: CSVLGRQGSGYTF.